The 28 T cell receptor beta chains below all came from one sample that was sequenced in a study of low-dose radiotherapy and immunotherapy resistance in tumors. The sample's time point: before trial treatment. Alpha- and beta-chain coverage of first-strand cDNA came from TRAV- and TRBV-specific primers. TCR amplification involved about 18 PCR cycles with a constant-region primer and V-primer adapter. TCRdb reprocessed the reads via MiXCR and lists one record per CDR3 protein. The sample contains 64,000 or so distinct CDR3 sequences, about 25% of which appear only once. This specimen was PBMCs, taken before treatment. Receptors originate from a male donor with rectosigmoid adenocarcinoma.

This clonotype came up many times. The rearrangement joins TRBV7-2 to TRBJ2-6; weak D call: TRBD1 (6 bases). The CDR3 totals 16 residues. V lost 3 bases, J lost 1 base, and 10 bases lay in between. Looked up from germline, CDR1 is SGHTA and CDR2 is FQGNSA. CDR3 in amino acids: CASSFLGASGANVLTF. CDR3 DNA: TGTGCCAGCAGCTTTCTGGGGGCTTCTGGGGCCAACGTCCTGACTTTC.

This clonotype was seen ten or more times. This chain connects TRBV10-3 to TRBJ2-7; no reliable D call. The CDR3 covers 13 residues. Trimming took 10 bases from V and 0 from J, leaving 13 bases between them. The germline V gene encodes CDR1 ENHRY and CDR2 SYGVKD. In DNA, the CDR3 is TGTGCCACTGCTGACGGGTCCTCCTACGAGCAGTACTTC. It encodes CATADGSSYEQYF.

The table lists this clonotype with many counts. The chain combines TRBV7-2 with TRBJ1-1; tentative D call: TRBD1 (5 bases). Trimming removed 2 bases from V and 1 base from J, with 17 bases in between. Germline V gene sequence: CDR1 SGHTA, CDR2 FQGNSA. The CDR3 extends over 17 amino acids. The CDR3 sequence is CASSLYAGMITNTEAFF. DNA of the CDR3: TGTGCCAGCAGCTTATACGCAGGGATGATTACGAACACTGAAGCTTTCTTT.

A note on this clonotype: A far larger clone is only one base removed, so a read error is likely. The genes are TRBV11-2 and TRBJ1-6; the D gene is possibly TRBD1 (5 bases). Trimming cost V 5 bases and J 3 bases, with 8 bases left between them. The CDR3 runs to 14 residues. Germline V gene sequence: CDR1 SGHAT, CDR2 FQNNGV. DNA of the CDR3: TGTGCCAGCAGCGCGACAGACTATAATTCACCCCTCCACTTT. Its translation is CASSATDYNSPLHF.

This clonotype was detected ten times or more. The chain has TRBV28 and TRBJ2-5, with a weak D call TRBD1 (6 bases). Germline CDR1 MDHEN, CDR2 SYDVKM. This CDR3 is 16 amino acids long. V dropped 5 bases and J dropped 2 bases, with 18 bases sitting between them. The CDR3 spells CASSPTRGSRQETQYF. For the CDR3, the DNA is TGTGCCAGCAGTCCCACCAGGGGTAGCAGACAAGAGACCCAGTACTTC. Drawing the rest from reference TRBV28 and TRBJ2-5, the complete variable domain is DVKVTQSSRYLVKRTGEKVFLECVQDMDHENMFWYRQDPGLGLRLIYFSYDVKMKEKGDIPEGYSVSREKKERFSLILESASTNQTSMYLCASSPTRGSRQETQYFGPGTRLLVL.

This clonotype was counted many times. The chain couples TRBV6-8 to TRBJ1-5; D is perhaps TRBD1 (6 bases). The CDR3 sequence is 16 residues long. V lost 6 bases to trimming and J lost 0 bases, with 15 bases between them. The V gene's germline CDR1 is MNHGY and CDR2 SAAAGT. Here the CDR3 DNA reads TGTGCCAGCAGGAGGGGGGGCGGGGCTAGCAATCAGCCCCAGCATTTT. Protein: CASRRGGGASNQPQHF.

This clonotype showed up many times. The chain combines TRBV5-6 with TRBJ2-2; 11 bases align to TRBD2. This CDR3 contains 15 residues. CDR1 and CDR2 from the germline V gene are SGHDT and YYEEEE. Trimming cost V 0 bases and J 5 bases; bases outside gene matches: 0. CDR3 loop: CASSLGLAGTGELFF. The CDR3 DNA sequence: TGTGCCAGCAGCTTGGGACTAGCGGGGACCGGGGAGCTGTTTTTT.

This clonotype was detected ten times or more. V is TRBV6-5 and J is TRBJ1-1; D is ambiguous. Germline-derived CDR1 and CDR2 are MNHEY and SVGAGI. The V and J ends lost 3 bases and 11 bases respectively, with 10 bases between them. This CDR3 comprises 11 residues. The DNA for the CDR3 is TGTGCCAGCAGTTATCAGCGGAACGCTTTCTTT. Encoded protein: CASSYQRNAFF.

The chain combines TRBV5-1 with TRBJ2-1; D not certain. This CDR3 spans 11 amino acids. CDR1 is SGHRS, CDR2 YFSETQ, per germline. Deletions cut 1 base from V and 15 bases from J, with 11 bases between. The CDR3 loop is CASSLPGPWFF. Here the CDR3 DNA reads TGCGCCAGCAGCTTGCCGGGTCCCTGGTTCTTC.

J is TRBJ2-7 and V is TRBV7-7; 8 nucleotides line up with TRBD1. This CDR3 spans 16 amino acids. V was pared by 5 bases and J by 2 bases, with 11 bases of the junction left unmatched. CDR1 is SSHAT, CDR2 FNYEAQ, per germline (reference sequence). CDR3 DNA: TGTGCCAGCAGCCCCCGACAGGGGATTGTCGCCTACGAGCAGTACTTC. It encodes CASSPRQGIVAYEQYF.

The CDR3, as DNA: TGTGCCAGAAGAAAGAGCTGTGGCTACACCTTC. Translating it yields CARRKSCGYTF. The chain joins TRBV27 to TRBJ1-2; D is uncertain. V lost 9 bases, J lost 7 bases, and 12 bases lay in between. Germline assignment: CDR1 MNHEY and CDR2 SMNVEV (reference sequence). This CDR3 is 11 amino acids long.

Points on this clonotype: One base separates it from a far larger clone, so it is likely a read error. The chain employs TRBV5-1 and TRBJ2-7; 8 bases are a match to TRBD1. The J segment lost 7 bases and the V segment lost 4 bases, leaving 13 bases of the junction unmatched. The CDR3 extends over 15 amino acids. In germline, CDR1 is SGHRS, CDR2 YFSETQ. The CDR3 nucleotides are TGCGCCAGCAGCAGGGGACAGGCGACTTACAATGAGCAGTACTTC. Translating it yields CASSRGQATYNEQYF.

This clonotype appeared many times. This rearrangement joins TRBV24-1 to TRBJ2-3, with 7 bases identical to TRBD1. Germline V lookup: CDR1 KGHDR, CDR2 SFDVKD. V was pared by 4 bases and J by 0 bases, with 6 bases of the junction left unmatched. The CDR3 sequence is 16 residues long. The CDR3 protein is CATSDPGTASTDTQYF. CDR3 nucleotide sequence: TGTGCCACCAGTGACCCGGGGACAGCTAGCACAGATACGCAGTATTTT.

This clonotype was seen repeatedly, ten times or more. The chain uses TRBV24-1 and TRBJ2-1; 8 bases are a match to TRBD2. After removal of 0 bases from V and 6 bases from J, the junction contained 9 bases not matched to a gene. Germline CDR1 is KGHDR and CDR2 is SFDVKD. CDR3 size: 17 residues. The CDR3 sequence: CATSDLQGGRPGNEQFF. The CDR3 nucleotides read TGTGCCACCAGTGATTTGCAAGGCGGGAGGCCAGGCAATGAGCAGTTCTTC.

In this sample, this clonotype turned up many times. This chain links TRBV7-2 with TRBJ2-5; 10 bases map to TRBD2. Losses at the gene ends were 0 bases for V and 1 base for J; bases not matched to a gene: 2. There are 16 residues in the CDR3. Germline CDR1 reads SGHTA; CDR2 reads FQGNSA. The CDR3: CASSLAGTSVQETQYF. In nucleotides, the CDR3 is TGTGCCAGCAGCTTAGCCGGGACTAGCGTCCAAGAGACCCAGTACTTC.

This clonotype was detected many times. CDR3 region: CASSREGSSYEQYF. CDR3 coding DNA: TGTGCCAGCAGCCGAGAGGGAAGTTCCTACGAGCAGTACTTC. This sequence joins TRBV3-1 and TRBJ2-7; D is possibly TRBD2 (5 bases). The CDR3 is 14 residues long. Germline CDR1 reads LGHDT; CDR2 reads YNNKEL (reference sequence). The V gene lost 4 bases and the J gene lost 1 base, with 11 bases spanning the gap.

This rearrangement joins TRBV28 to TRBJ2-1; D might be TRBD1 (6 bases). Germline CDR1 is MDHEN and CDR2 is SYDVKM. V lost 6 bases to trimming and J lost 3 bases, with 18 bases between them. The CDR3 runs to 16 residues. CDR3 DNA sequence: TGTGCCAGCAGCCTACCCCAGGGGTTCGACTACAATGAGCAGTTCTTC. Translation gives CASSLPQGFDYNEQFF. Complete variable domain (other parts from reference TRBV28 and TRBJ2-1): DVKVTQSSRYLVKRTGEKVFLECVQDMDHENMFWYRQDPGLGLRLIYFSYDVKMKEKGDIPEGYSVSREKKERFSLILESASTNQTSMYLCASSLPQGFDYNEQFFGPGTRLTVL.

This clonotype was seen repeatedly, ten times or more. This chain joins TRBV27 and TRBJ1-2; 8 positions match TRBD1. Trimming at V came to 0 bases and at J to 0 bases, leaving 6 bases not matched to a gene. CDR1 is MNHEY and CDR2 is SMNVEV in the germline V gene (reference sequence). This CDR3 comprises 17 residues. The CDR3 sequence: CASSLSPVGQANYGYTF. The CDR3 coding sequence is TGTGCCAGCAGTTTATCTCCCGTGGGACAGGCTAACTATGGCTACACCTTC.

The chain links TRBV4-1 to TRBJ2-7, with D perhaps being TRBD1 or TRBD2 (5 bases each). This CDR3 has 15 amino acids. The ends were cut back, 2 bases at V and 1 base at J, with 12 bases in the middle. Germline CDR1 MGHRA, CDR2 YSYEKL. The CDR3 DNA reads as TGCGCCAGCAGCCAACCGGGGCAGTCGTCCTACGAGCAGTACTTC. Translated, it gives CASSQPGQSSYEQYF.

This clonotype is medium-sized by share. This sequence joins TRBV7-2 and TRBJ2-1, with TRBD2 matching 14 bases. The ends lost 1 base at V and 4 bases at J; junction bases unmatched: 6. Germline CDR1 reads SGHTA; CDR2 reads FQGNSA. CDR3 length: 18 amino acids. CDR3 loop: CASSLEGTSGRFYNEQFF. CDR3 nucleotide sequence: TGTGCCAGCAGCTTAGAGGGGACTAGCGGGAGATTTTACAATGAGCAGTTCTTC.

This clonotype was seen at least ten times. The rearrangement joins TRBV7-2 to TRBJ1-6; weak D call: TRBD1 (5 bases). Trimming left V 5 bases short and J 10 bases short, with 15 bases between. The CDR3 totals 14 residues. Germline CDR1 reads SGHTA; CDR2 reads FQGNSA. CDR3 amino acids: CASSRAGVGSPLHF. The CDR3 nucleotides are TGTGCCAGCAGCCGCGCGGGGGTGGGATCACCCCTCCACTTT. Combining the CDR3 with reference TRBV7-2 and TRBJ1-6 gives the whole variable domain GAGVSQSPSNKVTEKGKDVELRCDPISGHTALYWYRQSLGQGLEFLIYFQGNSAPDKSGLPSDRFSAERTGGSVSTLTIQRTQQEDSAVYLCASSRAGVGSPLHFGNGTRLTVT.

This clonotype was picked up many times. The rearrangement links TRBV27 to TRBJ2-2; the match to TRBD2 covers 10 bases. The CDR3 spans 14 residues. V shed 8 bases and J 1 base; nucleotides not matched to a gene: 1. The V gene's germline CDR1 is MNHEY and CDR2 SMNVEV (reference sequence). For the CDR3, the DNA is TGTGCCAGCGCTAGCGGGGGGAACACCGGGGAGCTGTTTTTT. The encoded protein is CASASGGNTGELFF.

This clonotype was seen ten or more times. The rearrangement uses TRBV7-2 and TRBJ1-5, with 7 bases aligning to TRBD1. The CDR3 consists of 15 residues. J lost 0 bases, V lost 5 bases, and 4 bases had no gene match. Germline lookup yields CDR1 SGHTA and CDR2 FQGNSA. CDR3 coding DNA: TGTGCCAGCAGCCTCGGACAGGTTAGCAATCAGCCCCAGCATTTT. It encodes CASSLGQVSNQPQHF.

This clonotype came up many times. This chain connects TRBV2 to TRBJ2-3; 10 nucleotides line up with TRBD2. The CDR3 extends over 17 amino acids. The junction had 16 bases not matched to a gene; V was cut back by 3 bases and J by 10 bases. The germline V gene encodes CDR1 SNHLY and CDR2 FYNNEI. CDR3 coding DNA: TGTGCCAGCAGTGAGGCCAAGGCTAGCGGGAGTTCCAGGTCGCAGTATTTT. Translated: CASSEAKASGSSRSQYF.

The chain uses TRBV28 and TRBJ2-1; TRBD2 matches at 7 bases. CDR3 length: 16 residues. V shed 6 bases and J 7 bases; nucleotides not matched to a gene: 15. The V gene's germline CDR1 is MDHEN and CDR2 SYDVKM. The CDR3 spells CASSPKGREMRNEQFF. In DNA, the CDR3 is TGTGCCAGCAGCCCGAAGGGGAGGGAGATGCGGAATGAGCAGTTCTTC.

Many counts were recorded for this clonotype. The rearrangement joins TRBV7-2 to TRBJ2-1, with TRBD1 matching over 11 bases. This CDR3 comprises 14 residues. Trimming took 5 bases from V and 9 from J; bases not matched to a gene: 6. Germline CDR1 and CDR2: SGHTA and FQGNSA. CDR3: CASSVGQGAIEQFF. In DNA form, the CDR3 reads TGTGCCAGCAGCGTAGGACAGGGGGCGATTGAGCAGTTCTTC.

There are a few counts of this clonotype. This sequence is one base from a far larger clone and is likely a read error. This chain uses TRBV5-5 with TRBJ2-7, with D uncertain. Germline-derived CDR1 and CDR2 are SGHKS and YYEKEE (reference sequence). With 5 bases removed from V and 7 bases from J, the gap between germline ends came to 28 bases. The length of the CDR3 is 17 residues. CDR3 sequence: CASRTTPLETSYNEQYF. Here the CDR3 DNA reads TGTGCCAGCAGGACCACCCCACTGGAGACCTCCTACAATGAGCAGTACTTC.

At least ten counts were recorded for this clonotype. The CDR3 DNA sequence: TGTGCCACCTCTCGGGACTCCTATGGCTACACCTTC. This gives the protein CATSRDSYGYTF. This chain joins TRBV12-3 or TRBV12-4 and TRBJ1-2, with D possibly TRBD1 on 5 matching bases. Trimming took off 10 bases at V and 4 bases at J, with 13 bases between the two ends. The CDR3 totals 12 residues.